One and the same sample provided the 4 T cell receptor beta chains below, sequenced in a study of CD8 T cells in Susac syndrome. The RNA, 0.5 to 1 ug, was put through reverse transcription using random hexamers. Each CDR3 protein is one row after TCRdb ran MiXCR on the immunoSEQ multiplex PCR reads. The sample records over 150,000 distinct CDR3 sequences, approximately 95% being singletons. Specimen: CD4+ T cells from PBMCs. The receptors here all came from a human donor with Susac syndrome.

V gene TRBV7-9 combines with J gene TRBJ1-2; possible D gene TRBD1, 5 bases. Germline V CDR1 and CDR2: SEHNR, FQNEAQ (reference sequence). The CDR3 spans 17 residues. V gave up 7 bases and J gave up 0 bases, with 21 bases separating them. CDR3 nucleotide sequence: TGTGCCAGCACCTCTCCGACAGTCGGCCCAGCTAACTATGGCTACACCTTC. It translates to CASTSPTVGPANYGYTF.

The chain links TRBV30 to TRBJ1-2, with unresolved D. V lost 6 bases, J lost 4 bases, and 12 bases lay in between. Germline assignment: CDR1 GTSNPN and CDR2 SVGIG (reference sequence). There are 12 residues in the CDR3. The CDR3 DNA sequence: TGTGCCTGCCCGGACGGATTCTATGGCTACACCTTC. This gives the protein CACPDGFYGYTF.

The chain employs TRBV12-3 or TRBV12-4 and TRBJ1-1; TRBD1 is a possible D gene (5 bases). This CDR3 comprises 12 residues. V was pared by 11 bases and J by 1 base, with 11 bases between. The CDR3, as DNA: TGTGCCGGGGGATGTCGGAACACTGAAGCTTTCTTT. Amino acid sequence: CAGGCRNTEAFF.

The V and J genes are TRBV4-3 and TRBJ2-1; 8 bases fit TRBD2. Germline CDR1 reads LGHNA; CDR2 reads YSLEER. This CDR3 has 15 amino acids. The V gene end was trimmed by 4 bases and the J gene end by 14 bases; junction bases not matched to a gene: 16. The CDR3 here is CASSRKTSDPDVKFF. The CDR3 DNA is TGCGCCAGCAGCCGGAAGACTAGCGATCCCGACGTGAAGTTCTTC.